The 11 T cell receptor beta chains below were found in one sample sequenced in a study of OX40 agonist ivuxolimab in advanced cancers. Profiled with immunoSEQ multiplex PCR; TCRdb holds only in-frame clones, not every one. This sample has around 95,000 clones, with approximately 90% found just once. The sample here was CD4+ or CD8+ T cells sorted from blood, taken in a trial of the OX40 agonist ivuxolimab. Receptors originate from an adult with an advanced solid tumor such as melanoma, head and neck, liver or kidney cancer.

V usage is TRBV19 and J usage is TRBJ2-3; D gene ambiguous. The CDR3 sequence is 13 residues long. In germline, CDR1 is LNHDA, CDR2 SQIVND (reference sequence). V was cut by 6 bases and J by 1 base, with 8 bases left in between. The CDR3 coding sequence is TGTGCCAGTAGGCTAGTAGGCACAGATACGCAGTATTTT. It translates to CASRLVGTDTQYF.

This rearrangement joins TRBV9 to TRBJ2-5; D might be TRBD1 or TRBD2, each matching 5 bases. The CDR3 length is 16 residues. Trimming stripped 0 bases from V and 1 base from J, with 13 bases between. CDR1 SGDLS and CDR2 YYNGEE come from the germline V gene. CDR3 sequence (DNA): TGTGCCAGCAGCGTAGCTGGGGGTAATAGCCAAGAGACCCAGTACTTC. This translates into CASSVAGGNSQETQYF.

The CDR3 nucleotides read TGTGCCAGCAGCTTCGGAGGAAGCTCCTACAATGAGCAGTTCTTC. This codes for CASSFGGSSYNEQFF. The chain is built from TRBV7-2 and TRBJ2-1, with D perhaps matching TRBD2 (5 bases). V was cut by 3 bases and J by 0 bases, with 9 bases left in between. The CDR3 is 15 residues long. Germline lookup yields CDR1 SGHTA and CDR2 FQGNSA.

V is TRBV13 and J is TRBJ2-7; 8 nucleotides line up with TRBD2. The CDR3 loop spans 14 amino acids. Germline trimming cut 5 bases from V and 2 bases from J; bases unmatched to any gene: 5. Germline V lookup: CDR1 PRHDT, CDR2 FYEKMQ (reference sequence). In DNA, the CDR3 is TGTGCCAGCAGCAGACCGGGACTAGCCTACGAGCAGTACTTC. This translates into CASSRPGLAYEQYF.

V is TRBV11-2 and J is TRBJ2-1; possibly TRBD1 for D (5 bases). CDR3 size: 16 residues. In germline, CDR1 is SGHAT, CDR2 FQNNGV. Trimming pared 5 bases from V and 2 bases from J, leaving 16 bases between. CDR3 coding DNA: TGTGCCAGCAGCCGTGACCAGGGTAACCCCTACAATGAGCAGTTCTTC. The encoded protein is CASSRDQGNPYNEQFF.

CDR3 DNA: TGTGCCAGCAGGTGGGGGACAGCCTCCTACGAGCAGTACTTC. Protein product: CASRWGTASYEQYF. The chain uses TRBV2 and TRBJ2-7; 7 bases are a match to TRBD1. Trimming at V came to 6 bases and at J to 0 bases, leaving 5 bases not matched to a gene. CDR1 and CDR2 from the germline V gene are SNHLY and FYNNEI. The CDR3 runs to 14 residues.

This chain joins TRBV6-1 and TRBJ2-1; 12 bases are a match to TRBD2. Unmatched junction bases numbered 9, after V lost 10 bases and J lost 8 bases. Germline lookup yields CDR1 MNHNS and CDR2 SASEGT. This CDR3 spans 14 amino acids. The CDR3 sequence: CAIQRLAGDHEQFF. DNA for the CDR3: TGTGCCATACAAAGACTAGCGGGAGACCATGAGCAGTTCTTC.

The chain has TRBV20-1 and TRBJ2-1; perhaps TRBD2 as D (6 bases). Per germline, CDR1 DFQATT and CDR2 SNEGSKA (reference sequence). The CDR3 sequence is 11 residues long. V lost 6 bases and J lost 6, with 9 bases in between. The CDR3 protein is CSARLVNEQFF. In DNA form, the CDR3 reads TGCAGTGCACGACTAGTCAATGAGCAGTTCTTC.

The genes are TRBV18 and TRBJ2-5; 12 bases line up with TRBD1. The CDR3 totals 18 residues. Germline V gives CDR1 KGHSH, CDR2 LQKENI. The junction had 16 bases not matched to a gene; V was cut back by 6 bases and J by 5 bases. The CDR3 loop is CASSPGTGGRVSKETQYF. Written as DNA, the CDR3 is TGTGCCAGCTCGCCCGGGACAGGGGGCCGGGTATCGAAGGAGACCCAGTACTTC.

This clone was counted a few times. The chain has TRBV4-3 and TRBJ2-3; no reliable D call. Deletions cut 1 base from V and 3 bases from J, with 5 bases between. CDR1 and CDR2 (germline): LGHNA, YSLEER. The CDR3 runs 13 residues. The CDR3 DNA is TGCGCCAGCAGCCAAGCGCAAACAGATACGCAGTATTTT. Its translation: CASSQAQTDTQYF.

Here the CDR3 reads CASSERYRGEQYF. CDR3 in DNA: TGTGCCAGCAGTGAACGATACAGGGGCGAGCAGTACTTC. The V and J genes are TRBV6-1 and TRBJ2-7; 7 bases fit TRBD1. Unmatched junction bases numbered 4, after V lost 2 bases and J lost 6 bases. Germline V gene data show CDR1 as MNHNS and CDR2 as SASEGT. The length of the CDR3 is 13 residues.